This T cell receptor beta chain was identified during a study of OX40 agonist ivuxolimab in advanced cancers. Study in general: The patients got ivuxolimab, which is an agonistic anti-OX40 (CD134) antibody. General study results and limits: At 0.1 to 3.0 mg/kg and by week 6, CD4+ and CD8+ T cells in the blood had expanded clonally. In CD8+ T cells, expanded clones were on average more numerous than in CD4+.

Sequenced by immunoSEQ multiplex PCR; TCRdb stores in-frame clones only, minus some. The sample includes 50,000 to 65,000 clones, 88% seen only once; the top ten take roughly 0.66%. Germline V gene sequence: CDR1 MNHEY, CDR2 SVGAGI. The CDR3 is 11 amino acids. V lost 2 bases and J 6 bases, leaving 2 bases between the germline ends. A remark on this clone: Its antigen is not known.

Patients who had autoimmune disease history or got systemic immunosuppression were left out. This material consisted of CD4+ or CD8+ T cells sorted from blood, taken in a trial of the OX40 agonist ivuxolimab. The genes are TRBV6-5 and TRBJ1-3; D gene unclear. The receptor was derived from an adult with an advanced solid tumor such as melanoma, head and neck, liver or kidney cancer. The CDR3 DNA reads TGTGCCAGCAGTTACGCAAACACCATATATTTT. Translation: CASSYANTIYF.